This TCR beta chain was identified in a study of molecular identifiers for immune sequencing clone quantification (dated by TCRdb to 2016 to 2019). About the full investigation: In a replicate experiment, RNA from roughly 20,000 or 100,000 naive CD8 T cells was split into five aliquots, four of which were sequenced. The study was a methods study using CD8 T cells to benchmark molecular-identifier clustering-based TCR repertoire sequencing (MIDCIRS) and TCR RNA copy counting.

The germline V end is reduced by 0 bases and the J end by 0 bases; junction bases left unmatched: 5. CDR1 and CDR2 are read off the germline V gene (reference sequence) as DFQATT and SNEGSKA. The CDR3, cysteine through phenylalanine, is 17 amino acids long. Only the CDR3 portion is preserved as DNA: 51 bases, with reading frame beginning at the first base. Libraries of naive CD8 T cells were built from 20,000 to 1,000,000 sorted cells, with 10%, 30% or 50% of the purified RNA used. Naive CD8 T cells, defined as CD8+CD4-CCR7+CD45RA+, were FACS-sorted into RLT Plus buffer on a BD FACSAria II. Roughly 10 TCR copies' worth of Jurkat RNA were spiked into roughly 17,000-1,100,000 naive CD8 T cell samples to test detection sensitivity. CD8 T cells were enriched using RosetteSep CD8+ T Cell Enrichment Cocktail and Ficoll-Paque, and the enriched cells then underwent ACK red cell lysis. The library was obtained by PCR. The listed sequencing device is NextSeq 500. Bulk TCR libraries were prepared as previously described, using TCR primers listed in Table S5. The Qiagen AllPrep DNA/RNA kit was used to purify total RNA. Before any analysis, reads coming from multiple sequencing runs of the same library were combined into one pool. The authors' analysis ran thus. Only reads with exact TCR constant sequence were kept, trimmed to 150 nt, and grouped by their 12-nt molecular barcodes. Reads inside each barcode group were sub-clustered using a 15% Levenshtein threshold, and a quality-weighted consensus sequence was constructed for each RNA molecule. Non-functional sequences were removed, as were lower-count sequences one edit away from another. Barcode sub-clusters with fewer than 20% of the maximum read count were removed, based on fitting two negative binomial distributions. TCRdb handled the public reads itself, with Q25 trimming in fastp and clone calling in MiXCR, and kept productive beta chains. Identical CDR3 protein sequences are pooled into one entry, listed with their most common genes and DNA. These V and J calls are TCRdb output, not the study's own analysis. This sample gives roughly 90,000 distinct CDR3 sequences in total; more than 20% of them show up just once. The ten largest clones add up to 0.78% of the sample.

Results the study describes overall, beyond this receptor: When barcode sub-clustering was omitted, TCR diversity was inflated by chimeric consensus sequences, with chimeras reaching as high as 47%. Identical TCR molecules sharing a barcode could cause highly expanded clone sizes to be underestimated. About three recovered TCR RNA copies per cell were obtained by modeling, versus 9 to 10 by digital PCR, implying a capture efficiency of about 30%. Naive libraries contained spiked-in Jurkat TCR RNA (roughly 10 copies' worth), which is not part of the donor repertoire. Spiked-in Jurkat TCR RNA equivalent to a single cell was reported to be detectable even among fewer than 1.2 million naive CD8 T cells. In CMV-specific effector cells, clones with more than 20 RNA copies contained over 99% of molecules, whereas in naive cells such clones contained under 1% of molecules.

This clonotype was counted ten times or more. Its recognized antigen is unknown. No base-level quality is on record; no much larger clone is a single base apart. The chain is made from TRBV20-1 and TRBJ2-7, and 13 junction bases match TRBD2. The sample taken for sequencing was naive CD8+ T cells from blood, with Jurkat cell RNA spiked in. The cell subset or site label here, explained by the study, means: FACS-sorted CD8+CD4-CCR7+CD45RA+ naive T cells. This TCR derives from a human donor in good health. Some libraries in this study had Jurkat cell RNA spiked in. The nucleotide sequence reads as follows: TGCAGTGCTAGAGATGCGGGACTAGCGGGGAGCTCCTACGAGCAGTACTTC. This sequence encodes CSARDAGLAGSSYEQYF.